The 23 T cell receptor beta chains given below trace back to one sample, sequenced in a study of monozygotic twins with inflammatory bowel disease. No DNA is given; TCRdb re-called the 5' RACE reads and lists each CDR3 protein once. Recorded for this sample: approximately 400,000 distinct CDR3 sequences. The sequencing input was blood. The receptors were sampled from a human donor with ulcerative colitis or Crohn's disease, or a healthy co-twin of an affected twin (not recorded which).

V is TRBV7-9 and J is TRBJ2-5; checking the TCRdb D call of TRBD2 is not possible without DNA. The germline V gene has CDR1 SEHNR and CDR2 FQNEAQ (reference sequence). The CDR3 is 17 residues long. The CDR3: CASSSWQGLAYSETQYF.

The V call is TRBV30, the J call TRBJ1-1. The germline CDR1 and CDR2 sequences are GTSNPN and SVGIG (reference sequence). The CDR3 extends over 15 amino acids. Here the CDR3 reads CAWSGTAGGHTEAFF.

The chain joins TRBV5-1 to TRBJ2-2; TCRdb gives TRBD1 as the D gene, but with no DNA this cannot be confirmed. CDR1 SGHRS and CDR2 YFSETQ come from the germline V gene. CDR3 length equals 16 residues. The CDR3 spells CATVPPGTGRPGELFF.

The gene calls are TRBV4-1 and TRBJ2-4. The germline V gene encodes CDR1 MGHRA and CDR2 YSYEKL. The CDR3 covers 13 residues. The CDR3 reads CASSQVTENIQYF.

The rearrangement links TRBV5-5 to TRBJ2-7; TCRdb designates TRBD1, a call that cannot be tested without DNA. The length of the CDR3 is 15 residues. Looked up from germline, CDR1 is SGHKS and CDR2 is YYEKEE (reference sequence). This chain's CDR3 is CASSMGQPYPYEQYF.

The rearrangement joins TRBV3-1 to TRBJ2-1. This CDR3 is built from 16 residues. The V gene's germline CDR1 is LGHDT and CDR2 YNNKEL (reference sequence). This CDR3 reads CASSQSRSALVNEQFF.

V is TRBV27 and J is TRBJ2-7; TCRdb names TRBD1, which stays unverified in the absence of DNA. CDR1 is MNHEY and CDR2 is SMNVEV in the germline V gene (reference sequence). This CDR3 region has 13 residues. The CDR3 protein is CASSFGGFREQYF.

The V call is TRBV11-2, the J call TRBJ2-3; TCRdb picks TRBD1, but there is no DNA to check that call. Germline V CDR1 and CDR2: SGHAT, FQNNGV. This CDR3 comprises 16 residues. CDR3 loop: CASSLVGAAWADTQYF.

The chain couples TRBV9 to TRBJ2-1; as DNA is missing, the TRBD1 call by TCRdb cannot be tested. Germline V gene data show CDR1 as SGDLS and CDR2 as YYNGEE. The CDR3 has 14 amino acids. The CDR3 is CASSVVLQGHEQFF.

The V gene is TRBV20-1, the J gene TRBJ2-5. The CDR3 is 13 amino acids. Germline V CDR1 and CDR2: DFQATT, SNEGSKA (reference sequence). CDR3 sequence reads: CSARDPGGETQYF.

The V call is TRBV6-5, the J call TRBJ2-7. The germline CDR1 and CDR2 sequences are MNHEY and SVGAGI. This CDR3 region has 12 residues. CDR3: CASSSSILEQYF.

The CDR3 sequence is CSARDPGRYMNTEAFF. The chain is built from TRBV20-1 and TRBJ1-1. CDR3 length: 16 residues. In germline, CDR1 is DFQATT, CDR2 SNEGSKA (reference sequence).

The V and J genes are TRBV11-2 and TRBJ1-4. Germline values: CDR1 SGHAT, CDR2 FQNNGV. This CDR3 comprises 14 residues. This CDR3 reads CASSPRQTNEKLFF.

The genes are TRBV10-2 and TRBJ2-3; as DNA is missing, the TRBD2 call by TCRdb cannot be tested. Germline CDR1 and CDR2: WSHSY and SAAADI. The CDR3 consists of 14 residues. The chain's CDR3 is CASSDGRATDTQYF.

This chain connects TRBV28 to TRBJ2-1; TCRdb indicates TRBD1, and absent DNA this call remains unverified. The CDR3 spans 13 residues. The germline V gene has CDR1 MDHEN and CDR2 SYDVKM. Here the CDR3 reads CASSVQGANEQFF.

J is TRBJ1-5 and V is TRBV6-6. Germline lookup yields CDR1 MNHNY and CDR2 SVGAGI (reference sequence). The CDR3 is made up of 14 amino acids. CDR3 protein: CASSYENSNQPQHF.

This chain links TRBV25-1 with TRBJ2-1. CDR1 and CDR2 from the germline V gene are MGHDK and SYGVNS. The CDR3 is made up of 13 amino acids. CDR3 sequence reads: CASRRRVNNEQFF.

The genes are TRBV20-1 and TRBJ2-1; TCRdb gives TRBD2 as the D gene, but with no DNA this cannot be confirmed. Per the germline V gene, CDR1 is DFQATT and CDR2 is SNEGSKA (reference sequence). The length of the CDR3 is 16 residues. This CDR3 reads CSASRDGLAGVGEQFF.

The chain links TRBV7-9 to TRBJ2-1; without DNA, the TCRdb call of TRBD2 cannot be checked. CDR1 is SEHNR, CDR2 FQNEAQ, per germline (reference sequence). CDR3 length equals 17 residues. CDR3 loop: CASSSTTSGRARNEQFF.

The CDR3: CASSQEGGVLSNYGYTF. The V gene is TRBV3-1, the J gene TRBJ1-2. Germline CDR1 LGHDT, CDR2 YNNKEL (reference sequence). The CDR3 totals 17 residues. Combining the CDR3 with reference TRBV3-1 and TRBJ1-2 gives the whole variable domain DTAVSQTPKYLVTQMGNDKSIKCEQNLGHDTMYWYKQDSKKFLKIMFSYNNKELIINETVPNRFSPKSPDKAHLNLHINSLELGDSAVYFCASSQEGGVLSNYGYTFGSGTRLTVV.

The chain has TRBV28 and TRBJ2-1. The CDR3 is made up of 13 amino acids. CDR1 is MDHEN and CDR2 is SYDVKM in the germline V gene. The chain's CDR3 is CASSLRFYNEQFF.

This chain connects TRBV4-2 to TRBJ2-1; TCRdb lists TRBD1, though no DNA is available to test this call. This CDR3 contains 17 residues. CDR1 LGHNA and CDR2 YNFKEQ come from the germline V gene. Here the CDR3 reads CASSQEGQGIAYNEQFF.

The chain recombines TRBV7-9 with TRBJ2-1; no DNA is available, so the TRBD2 call from TCRdb remains unchecked. The CDR3 runs 12 residues. Germline CDR1 and CDR2: SEHNR and FQNEAQ (reference sequence). The CDR3 loop reads CASSGDLNEQFF.